Listed here is a single T cell receptor beta chain. This clonotype was found a few times. What antigen it recognizes has not been identified. No clone much larger than this one lies a single base away; base qualities are absent. This entry comes from a study of early T cells in non-severe SARS-CoV-2 infection (dated by TCRdb to the early 2020s). Regarding the study in general: Because TCR sequencing relied on bulk RNA taken from unsorted whole blood, pairing of alpha and beta chains was not possible. Study-wide findings and limitations: Matching against VDJdb was skewed toward anti-spike CD8 responses, likely underestimated virus-specific expansions, and missed private and CD4 specificities.

This was a case-control study nested in a cohort of healthcare workers in London, UK, who had nasopharyngeal swab PCR tests and blood samples taken every week. Between 23 and 31 March 2020, the week of the UK lockdown, healthcare workers were enrolled and then followed up weekly for as long as 16 weeks. The receptor library was made with 5' RACE. Instrument used: NextSeq 500. In the TCR library protocol, unique molecular identifiers were attached to individual cDNA molecules to correct for PCR bias and sequencing error. TCR alpha and beta chains were both sequenced, and the abundances of alpha and beta sequences in each sample were closely correlated with each other. As for the authors' bioinformatics: Decombinator V4 was used to annotate TCR sequences for V gene, J gene and CDR3. Expanded TCRs were defined as changing significantly between any two time points under a Poisson model with p below 0.0001. TCR abundances were normalised to the total number of TCRs sequenced per sample and were expressed as counts per million. A search of VDJdb, accessed on 1 November 2021, was run for TCRs annotated to CMV, EBV and SARS-CoV-2, with TCRs annotated for multiple antigens excluded. Starting from the raw public reads, TCRdb applied fastp trimming at Q25, assembled clones with MiXCR and retained in-frame beta chains. Rows with one shared CDR3 protein collapse into an entry with the most common genes and DNA. None of the V and J calls come from the authors' own analysis; TCRdb made them. This sample gives 75,000 or so distinct CDR3 sequences in total; 11% to 15% of them show up just once. The top ten clonotypes cover roughly 9.7% of the sample.

This receptor was obtained from an adult who was a healthcare worker with PCR-confirmed SARS-CoV-2 infection or an uninfected control (not recorded which). Sequenced material: whole blood.

The nucleotide sequence reads as follows: TGCAGTGCTGGGAGCCGACGGAGCATGAACACTGAAGCTTTCTTT. It specifies CSAGSRRSMNTEAFF. The rearranged segments are TRBV20-1 and TRBJ1-1, with the D gene not clear enough to name. The CDR3 runs 15 amino acids, cysteine and phenylalanine included. CDR3 DNA is the only sequence kept; it has 45 bases, read in frame from the first base. Trimming at the junction amounts to 5 bases on V and 0 bases on J, and the germline ends lie 16 bases apart. CDR1 and CDR2 were assigned from the germline V gene (reference sequence) as DFQATT and SNEGSKA.